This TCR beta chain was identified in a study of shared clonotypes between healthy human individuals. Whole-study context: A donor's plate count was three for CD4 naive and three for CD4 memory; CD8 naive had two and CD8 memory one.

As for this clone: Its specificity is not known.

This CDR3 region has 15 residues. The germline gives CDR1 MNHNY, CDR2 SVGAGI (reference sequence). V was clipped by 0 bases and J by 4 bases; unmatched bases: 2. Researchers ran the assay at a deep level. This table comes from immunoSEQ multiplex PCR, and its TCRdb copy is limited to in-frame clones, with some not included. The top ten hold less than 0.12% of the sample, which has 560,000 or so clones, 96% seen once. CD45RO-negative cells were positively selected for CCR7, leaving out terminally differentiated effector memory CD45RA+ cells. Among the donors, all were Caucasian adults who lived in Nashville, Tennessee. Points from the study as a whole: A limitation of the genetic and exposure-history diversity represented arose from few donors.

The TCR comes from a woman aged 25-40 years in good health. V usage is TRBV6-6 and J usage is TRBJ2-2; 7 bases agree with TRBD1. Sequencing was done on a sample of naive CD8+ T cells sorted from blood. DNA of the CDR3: TGTGCCAGCAGTTACTCGACAGGGAGCACCGGGGAGCTGTTTTTT. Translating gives CASSYSTGSTGELFF.